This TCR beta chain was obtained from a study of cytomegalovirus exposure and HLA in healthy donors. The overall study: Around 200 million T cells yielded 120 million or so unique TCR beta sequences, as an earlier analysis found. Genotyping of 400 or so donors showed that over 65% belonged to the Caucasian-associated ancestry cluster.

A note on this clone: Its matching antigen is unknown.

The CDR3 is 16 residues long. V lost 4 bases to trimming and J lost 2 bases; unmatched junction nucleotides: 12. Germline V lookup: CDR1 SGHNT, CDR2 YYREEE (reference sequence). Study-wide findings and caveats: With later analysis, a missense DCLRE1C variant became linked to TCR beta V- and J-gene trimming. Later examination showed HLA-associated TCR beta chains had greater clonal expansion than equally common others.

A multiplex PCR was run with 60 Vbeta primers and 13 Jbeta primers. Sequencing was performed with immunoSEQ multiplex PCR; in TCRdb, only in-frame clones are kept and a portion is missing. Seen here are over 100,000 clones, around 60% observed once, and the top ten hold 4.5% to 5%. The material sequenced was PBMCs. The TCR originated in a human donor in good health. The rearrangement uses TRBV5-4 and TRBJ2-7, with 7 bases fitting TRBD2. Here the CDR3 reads CASSPTPSGVAYEQYF. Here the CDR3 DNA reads TGTGCCAGCAGCCCTACCCCCAGCGGGGTAGCCTACGAGCAGTACTTC.